The TCR beta chain described here comes from a study of T-cell reconstitution after alpha-beta-depleted transplantation in children. The germline CDR1 and CDR2 sequences are GTSNPN and SVGIG (reference sequence). The ends were cut back, 2 bases at V and 3 bases at J, with 11 bases in the middle. The CDR3 totals 13 residues. As it was prepared, the TCRbeta library received unique molecular identifiers. TCRdb independently ran MiXCR on the PCR reads; one entry per CDR3 protein. The sample includes 400,000 to 500,000 distinct CDR3 sequences, approximately 11% of them seen just once. The chain has TRBV30 and TRBJ2-7; D is unresolved. The sequence derives from a human donor who donated a stem cell graft to a child with acute myeloid leukemia. The specimen comprised PBMCs from the stem cell graft donor, sampled from the stem cell graft. DNA for the CDR3: TGTGCCTGGAGTTCAATGGACGTCTACGAGCAGTACTTC. It encodes CAWSSMDVYEQYF. Full variable domain (outside the CDR3, taken from reference TRBV30 and TRBJ2-7): SQTIHQWPATLVQPVGSPLSLECTVEGTSNPNLYWYRQAAGRGLQLLFYSVGIGQISSEVPQNLSASRPQDRQFILSSKKLLLSDSGFYLCAWSSMDVYEQYFGPGTRLTVT.